This entry concerns a single TCR beta chain. Its antigen remains unidentified. These data come from a study of HIV-infected children after antiretroviral therapy interruption. Study overall: In continuous treatment, analyzed samples were from weeks 0, 48 and 150. General study findings and limits: Naive CD4+ CDR3 sharing between time points fell after interruption began.

RNA-based 3' RACE libraries used unique molecular identifiers. Each CDR3 protein gets one entry after TCRdb re-called the 3' RACE reads with MiXCR. Of approximately 95,000 distinct CDR3 sequences in the sample, 6.9% were seen once. V dropped 0 bases and J dropped 6; count of bases not matched to a gene: 10. The germline CDR1 and CDR2 sequences are SGHDT and YYEEEE. The CDR3 runs 16 residues. The treatment here: PENTA 11 planned treatment interruption arm or continuous ART arm. Sorting from thawed PBMCs isolated naive CD4+ CD45RA+ CD45RO- T cells. Specimen: CD45RA+ CD4+ T cells from PBMCs, pooled from several time points, collected from a donor given antiretroviral therapy, either interrupted or continuous. Stated subset: naive CD4+ CD45RA+ CD45RO- T cells. This receptor was identified in a pool of human donors with HIV. This chain uses TRBV5-6 with TRBJ1-1, with 8 bases matching TRBD1. The DNA of the CDR3 is TGTGCCAGCAGCTTGGGGGGAGCGGGACAGGCCTCTGAAGCTTTCTTT. It codes for CASSLGGAGQASEAFF. Together with reference TRBV5-6 and TRBJ1-1, the CDR3 gives the full variable domain: DAGVTQSPTHLIKTRGQQVTLRCSPKSGHDTVSWYQQALGQGPQFIFQYYEEEERQRGNFPDRFSGHQFPNYSSELNVNALLLGDSALYLCASSLGGAGQASEAFFGQGTRLTVV.